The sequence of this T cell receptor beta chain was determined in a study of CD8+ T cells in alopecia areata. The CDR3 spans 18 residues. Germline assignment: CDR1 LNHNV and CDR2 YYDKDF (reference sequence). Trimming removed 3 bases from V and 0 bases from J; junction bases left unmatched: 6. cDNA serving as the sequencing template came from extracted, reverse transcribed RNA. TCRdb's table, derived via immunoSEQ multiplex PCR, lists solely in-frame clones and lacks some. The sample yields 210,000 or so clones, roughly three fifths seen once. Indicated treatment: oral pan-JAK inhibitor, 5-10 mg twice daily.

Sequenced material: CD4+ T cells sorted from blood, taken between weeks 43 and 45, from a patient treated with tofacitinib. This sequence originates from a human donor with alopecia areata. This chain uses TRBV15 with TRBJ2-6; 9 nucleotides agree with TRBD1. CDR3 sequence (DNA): TGTGCCACCAGCAGCTCACGGGACAGGGTCTCTGGGGCCAACGTCCTGACTTTC. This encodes CATSSSRDRVSGANVLTF.